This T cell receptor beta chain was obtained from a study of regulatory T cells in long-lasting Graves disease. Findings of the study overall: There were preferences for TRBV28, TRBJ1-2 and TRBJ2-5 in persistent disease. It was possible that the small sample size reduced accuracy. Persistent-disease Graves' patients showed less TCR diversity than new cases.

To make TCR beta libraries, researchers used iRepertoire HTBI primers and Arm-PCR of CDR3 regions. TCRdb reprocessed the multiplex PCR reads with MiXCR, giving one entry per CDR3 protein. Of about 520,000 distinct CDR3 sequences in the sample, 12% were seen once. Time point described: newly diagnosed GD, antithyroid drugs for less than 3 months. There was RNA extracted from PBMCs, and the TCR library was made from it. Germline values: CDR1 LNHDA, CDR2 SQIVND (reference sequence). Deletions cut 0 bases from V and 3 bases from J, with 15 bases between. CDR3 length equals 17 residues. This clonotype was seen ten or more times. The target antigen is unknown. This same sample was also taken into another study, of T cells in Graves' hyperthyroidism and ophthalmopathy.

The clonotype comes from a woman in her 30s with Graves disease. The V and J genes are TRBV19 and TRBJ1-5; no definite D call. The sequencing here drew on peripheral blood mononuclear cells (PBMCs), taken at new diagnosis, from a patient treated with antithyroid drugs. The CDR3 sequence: CASSIDGPSNLNQPQHF. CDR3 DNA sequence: TGTGCCAGTAGTATAGATGGCCCCAGCAATCTCAATCAGCCCCAGCATTTT.